Detailed here is one T cell receptor (beta chain). Its antigen has not been determined. One base away there is no much larger clone; base qualities are not given. Donors formed part of the validation cohort, which comprised about 130 subjects and was distinct from the first cohort of fewer than 750 subjects. CDR1 and CDR2 were assigned from the germline V gene as SGHTA and FQGNSA. V is cut back by 4 bases and J by 11 bases, with 7 bases in the junction unmatched. The CDR3 measures 12 amino acids from cysteine to phenylalanine. Only the CDR3 DNA is retained, 36 bases long and in frame from the first base. The record originates from a study of cytomegalovirus exposure and HLA in healthy donors (dated by TCRdb to about 2017). With respect to the entire study: A later analysis indicated that the roughly 130 validation repertoires were generated on the platform also employed for the 700 or so repertoires of the first cohort. In addition to the first cohort of 666 subjects, a separate validation cohort of approximately 130 different subjects was used. The aim of the study was to test whether cataloging public T cell receptors could identify signatures of past pathogen exposure. To predict cytomegalovirus infection status, the study brought together high-throughput TCR immunosequencing, statistical association of individual TCRs with disease status, and machine learning. What the study reported, not specific to this receptor: While some public TCRs were present in many individuals, most TCR sequences turned up only very rarely across donors. In vitro tests confirmed that a few of the cytomegalovirus-associated TCR beta chains recognize cytomegalovirus antigens. The authors suggested that the approach could potentially be extended to other disease states and immunological phenotypes. The validation cohort had no HLA typing available for a later analysis, so co-occurrence within that cohort was assessed over all 130 or so repertoires. In the study, about 150 TCR beta chains were listed as associated with cytomegalovirus. The classifier was reported to diagnose cytomegalovirus status with high specificity and sensitivity in both the original cohort and the validation cohort. Subsequent analysis determined that TCRs grouped into clusters in the first cohort also showed a tendency toward co-occurrence across the roughly 110 validation repertoires, and 94% of cluster scores exceeded 0.

The library was prepared using the immunoSEQ multiplex PCR assay. As for the original processing: A statistical classification framework was built for diagnosing cytomegalovirus status from the catalog of TCR beta chain sequences. The table comes from immuneACCESS by way of TCRdb, which keeps in-frame sequences with V and J called. Part of the clones is missing from these tables; in studies checked, under half for an unresolved V gene and the rest for unknown reasons. V, J and clone size are taken as reported in that table, and D and trimming were inferred from the DNA itself. For this sample there are under 100,000 clones; 85% to 95% appear just once. Roughly 0.75% of the sample rests with the top ten.

Sequencing was done on a sample of PBMCs. The rearrangement combines TRBV7-2 with TRBJ1-1, with 7 central nucleotides matching TRBD1. The clonotype was recovered from a woman aged 18 to 35 in good health and CMV-seronegative. The bases are TGTGCCAGCAGCTGGGGGCGAGGGGGCGCTTTCTTT. It encodes CASSWGRGGAFF.